This T cell receptor beta chain was captured in a study of blood T cell repertoires in COVID-19. Study context: The United States, Italy and Spain provided the acute and convalescent COVID-19 samples.

The CDR3 runs 15 residues. Per the germline V gene, CDR1 is SGHTA and CDR2 is FQGNSA. V lost 0 bases to trimming and J lost 5 bases; unmatched junction nucleotides: 6. In the original workflow: Estimation of nucleated cell counts relied on the amplification of reference gene primers. Measured with immunoSEQ multiplex PCR; TCRdb has only the in-frame clones, and not every one. Clonal size and the V and J genes are those of that table, whereas D and trimming came from the DNA. In the table there are approximately 110,000 clones, about 85% of which are singletons. The receptor was isolated from a man aged 35 to 55 with acute or convalescent COVID-19. This chain uses TRBV7-2 with TRBJ1-1; TRBD1 matches at 7 bases. Sequenced input: peripheral blood. CDR3 DNA sequence: TGTGCCAGCAGCTTAGCAAGGGGGCAGGGGACTGAAGCTTTCTTT. Amino acids: CASSLARGQGTEAFF.